The T cell receptor beta chain described here comes from a study of blood T cell repertoires in COVID-19. Study-level background: Whether acute or convalescent, the COVID-19 samples came from the United States, Italy and Spain. T cells, B-cell-depleted T cells, or PBMCs provided the cDNA or gDNA that served as material.

V lost 10 bases to trimming and J lost 4 bases, with 13 bases between them. Germline CDR1 is MDHEN and CDR2 is SYDVKM. The length of the CDR3 is 12 residues. In the original processing: Amplification of reference gene primers was used by the study to estimate nucleated cell counts. The data were produced by immunoSEQ multiplex PCR, yet TCRdb's version contains in-frame clones alone and is incomplete. V and J calls plus clone size are reproduced from that table; the DNA served to infer D and trimming. The sample includes about 260,000 clones, about four fifths of them seen just once. The chain links TRBV28 to TRBJ1-2, with D hard to call. Material for sequencing was peripheral blood. The TCR was taken from a woman aged 40 to 50 who had recovered from COVID-19. The CDR3 reads CATSRNRYGYTF. The CDR3 DNA sequence: TGTGCCACCTCGCGGAATCGCTATGGCTACACCTTC.